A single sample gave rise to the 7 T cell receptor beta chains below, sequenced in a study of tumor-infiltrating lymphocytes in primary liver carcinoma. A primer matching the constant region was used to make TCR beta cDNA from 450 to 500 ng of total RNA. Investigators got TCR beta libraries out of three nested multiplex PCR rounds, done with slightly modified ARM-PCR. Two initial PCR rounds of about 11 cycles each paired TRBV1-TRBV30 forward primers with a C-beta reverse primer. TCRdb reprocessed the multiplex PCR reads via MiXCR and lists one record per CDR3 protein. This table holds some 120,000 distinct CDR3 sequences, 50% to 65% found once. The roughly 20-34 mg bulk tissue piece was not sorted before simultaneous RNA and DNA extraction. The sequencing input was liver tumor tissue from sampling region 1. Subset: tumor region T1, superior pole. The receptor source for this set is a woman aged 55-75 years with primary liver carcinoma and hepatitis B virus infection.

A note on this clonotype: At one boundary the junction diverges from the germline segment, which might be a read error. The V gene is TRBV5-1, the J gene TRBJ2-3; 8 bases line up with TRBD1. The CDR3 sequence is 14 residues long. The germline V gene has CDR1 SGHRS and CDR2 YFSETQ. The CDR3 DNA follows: TGCGGCAGCTCTCGACAGGGGCCGGGAGATACGCAGTATTTT. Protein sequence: CGSSRQGPGDTQYF.

CDR3: CASSKPGIVGYNEQFF. The CDR3, as DNA: TGTGCCAGCAGCAAACCGGGAATAGTAGGGTACAATGAGCAGTTCTTC. J is TRBJ2-1 and V is TRBV14; D is perhaps TRBD2 (5 bases). This CDR3 spans 16 amino acids. CDR1 and CDR2 (germline): SGHDN, FVKESK. With 5 bases removed from V and 4 bases from J, the gap between germline ends came to 18 bases. Looking up the rest from reference TRBV14 and TRBJ2-1 gives the full variable domain: EAGVTQFPSHSVIEKGQTVTLRCDPISGHDNLYWYRRVMGKEIKFLLHFVKESKQDESGMPNNRFLAERTGGTYSTLKVQPAELEDSGVYFCASSKPGIVGYNEQFFGPGTRLTVL.

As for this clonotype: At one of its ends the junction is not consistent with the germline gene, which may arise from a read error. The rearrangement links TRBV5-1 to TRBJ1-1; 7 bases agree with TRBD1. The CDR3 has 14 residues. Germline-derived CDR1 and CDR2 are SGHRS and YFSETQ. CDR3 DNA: TGCGCCAGCAGCTTAGGGACAGCCAACACTGAAGCTTTATTT. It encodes CASSLGTANTEALF.

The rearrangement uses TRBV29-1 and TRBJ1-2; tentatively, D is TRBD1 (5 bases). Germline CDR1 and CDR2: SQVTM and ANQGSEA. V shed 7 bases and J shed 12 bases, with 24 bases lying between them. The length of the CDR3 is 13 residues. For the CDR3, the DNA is TGCAGCGCCGCTAGCGGGACTGGCTATGGTCACACCTTC. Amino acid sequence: CSAASGTGYGHTF. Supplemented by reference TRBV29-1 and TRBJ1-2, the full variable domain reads SAVISQKPSRDICQRGTSLTIQCQVDSQVTMMFWYRQQPGQSLTLIATANQGSEATYESGFVIDKFPISRPNLTFSTLTVSNMSPEDSSIYLCSAASGTGYGHTFGSGTRLTVV.

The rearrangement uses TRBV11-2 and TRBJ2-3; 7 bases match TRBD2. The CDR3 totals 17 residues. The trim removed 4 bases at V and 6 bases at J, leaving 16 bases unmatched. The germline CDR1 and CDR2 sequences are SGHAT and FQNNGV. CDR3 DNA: TGTGCCAGCAGCTCGAATCGCGGGAGCTGGTTAGGGGATACGCAGTATTTT. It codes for CASSSNRGSWLGDTQYF.

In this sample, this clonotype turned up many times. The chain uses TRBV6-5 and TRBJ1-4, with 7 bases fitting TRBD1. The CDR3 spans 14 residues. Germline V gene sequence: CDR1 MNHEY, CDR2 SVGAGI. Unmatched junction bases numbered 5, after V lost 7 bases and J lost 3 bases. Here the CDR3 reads CASTRQGANEKLFF. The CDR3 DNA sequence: TGTGCCAGCACCAGACAGGGAGCTAATGAAAAACTGTTTTTT.

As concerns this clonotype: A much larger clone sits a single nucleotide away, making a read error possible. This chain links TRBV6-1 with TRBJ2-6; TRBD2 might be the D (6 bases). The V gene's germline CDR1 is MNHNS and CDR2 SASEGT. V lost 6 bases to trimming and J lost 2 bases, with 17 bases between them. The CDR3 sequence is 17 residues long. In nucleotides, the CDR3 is TGTGCCAGCAGCCGGGACTCTCTCTCCACTGGGGCCAACGTCCTGACTTTC. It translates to CASSRDSLSTGANVLTF.